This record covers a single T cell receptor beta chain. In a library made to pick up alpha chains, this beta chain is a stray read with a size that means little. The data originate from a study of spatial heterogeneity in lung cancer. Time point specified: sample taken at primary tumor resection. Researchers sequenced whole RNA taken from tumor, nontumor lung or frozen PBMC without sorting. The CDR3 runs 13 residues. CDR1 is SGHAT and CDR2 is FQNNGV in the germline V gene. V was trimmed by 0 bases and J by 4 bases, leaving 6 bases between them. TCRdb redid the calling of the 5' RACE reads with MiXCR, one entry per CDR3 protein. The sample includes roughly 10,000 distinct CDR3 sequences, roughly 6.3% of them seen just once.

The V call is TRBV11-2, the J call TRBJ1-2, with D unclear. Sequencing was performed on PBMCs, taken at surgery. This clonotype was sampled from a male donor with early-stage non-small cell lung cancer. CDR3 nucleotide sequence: TGTGCCAGCAGCTTAGATATGTCCTATGGCTACACCTTC. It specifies CASSLDMSYGYTF.